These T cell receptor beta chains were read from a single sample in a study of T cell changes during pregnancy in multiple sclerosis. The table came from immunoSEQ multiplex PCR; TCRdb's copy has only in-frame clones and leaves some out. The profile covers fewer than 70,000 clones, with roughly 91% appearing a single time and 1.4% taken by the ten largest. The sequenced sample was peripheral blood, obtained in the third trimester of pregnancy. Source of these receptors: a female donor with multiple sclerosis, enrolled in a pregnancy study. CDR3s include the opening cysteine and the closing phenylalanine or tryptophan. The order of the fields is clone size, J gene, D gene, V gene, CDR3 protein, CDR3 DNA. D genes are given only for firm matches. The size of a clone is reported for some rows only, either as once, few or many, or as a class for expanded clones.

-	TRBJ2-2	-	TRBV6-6	CASSVTVNTGELFF	TGTGCCAGCAGTGTGACAGTGAACACCGGGGAGCTGTTTTTT
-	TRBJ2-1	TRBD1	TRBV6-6	CASRETGAPEQFF	TGTGCCAGCAGAGAGACAGGGGCACCTGAGCAGTTCTTC
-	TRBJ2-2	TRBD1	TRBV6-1	CATGTGDTGELFF	TGTGCCACCGGGACAGGGGACACCGGGGAGCTGTTTTTT
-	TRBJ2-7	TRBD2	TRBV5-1	CASSPGRGPSYEQYF	TGCGCCAGCAGCCCGGGGAGGGGTCCCTCCTACGAGCAGTACTTC
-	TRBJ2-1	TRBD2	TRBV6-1	CASSEELAGGGNEQFF	TGTGCCAGCAGTGAAGAACTAGCGGGGGGGGGTAATGAGCAGTTCTTC
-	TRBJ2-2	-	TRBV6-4	CASSAQENTGELFF	TGTGCCAGCAGTGCCCAGGAAAACACCGGGGAGCTGTTTTTT
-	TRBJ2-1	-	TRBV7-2	CASSFTAGSYNEQFF	TGTGCCAGCAGCTTTACTGCTGGCTCCTACAATGAGCAGTTCTTC
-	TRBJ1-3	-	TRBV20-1	CSASTGNTIYF	TGCAGTGCCTCTACTGGAAACACCATATATTTT
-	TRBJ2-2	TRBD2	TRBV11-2	CASSFTARSGGPGPPFF	TGTGCCAGCAGCTTTACAGCCAGAAGCGGGGGGCCCGGTCCGCCGTTTTTT
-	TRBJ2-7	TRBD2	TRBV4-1	CASSQGTSGGAYEQYF	TGCGCCAGCAGCCAAGGGACTAGCGGGGGGGCCTACGAGCAGTACTTC
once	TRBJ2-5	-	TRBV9	CASTASGTHEETQYF	TGTGCCAGCACCGCCTCCGGGACTCACGAAGAGACCCAGTACTTC
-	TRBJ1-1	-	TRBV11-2	CASSPGSYTEAFF	TGTGCCAGCAGCCCGGGGTCGTACACTGAAGCTTTCTTT
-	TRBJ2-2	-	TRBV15	CATSRYSVRLRETAGELFF	TGTGCCACCAGCAGATACTCAGTACGACTTCGTGAGACAGCCGGGGAGCTGTTTTTT
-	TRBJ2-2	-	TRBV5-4	CASSQRGGELFF	TGTGCCAGCAGCCAAAGGGGGGGGGAGCTGTTTTTT
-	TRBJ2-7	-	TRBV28	CASKRADSSYEQYF	TGTGCCAGCAAAAGGGCTGACAGCTCCTACGAGCAGTACTTC
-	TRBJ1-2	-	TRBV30	CAWSVVPNYGYTF	TGTGCCTGGAGTGTCGTCCCCAACTATGGCTACACCTTC
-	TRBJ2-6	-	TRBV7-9	CASSLRRDSGANVLTF	TGTGCCAGCAGCCTCCGACGGGACTCTGGGGCCAACGTCCTGACTTTC
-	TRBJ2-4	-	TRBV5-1	CASSFNREGDIQYF	TGCGCCAGCAGCTTTAACAGGGAAGGGGACATTCAGTACTTC
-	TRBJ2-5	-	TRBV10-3	CAIGEMGRGIETQYF	TGTGCCATCGGGGAGATGGGCCGTGGTATAGAGACCCAGTACTTC
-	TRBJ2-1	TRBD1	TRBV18	CASSLLGQGGNEQFF	TGTGCCAGCTCACTACTGGGACAGGGAGGCAATGAGCAGTTCTTC
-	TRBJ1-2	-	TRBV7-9	CASSLVGQLNYGYTF	TGTGCCAGCAGCTTAGTAGGACAGCTTAACTATGGCTACACCTTC
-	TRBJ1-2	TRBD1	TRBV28	CASSLRGGTAAGYTF	TGTGCCAGCAGTCTAAGAGGTGGGACAGCGGCGGGCTACACCTTC
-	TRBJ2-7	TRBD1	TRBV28	CASSSGQESYSYEQYF	TGTGCCAGCAGTTCCGGACAGGAATCATACTCCTACGAGCAGTACTTC
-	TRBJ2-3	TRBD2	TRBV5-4	CASSPNPTSGGTDTQYF	TGTGCCAGCAGCCCGAACCCGACTAGCGGTGGCACAGATACGCAGTATTTT
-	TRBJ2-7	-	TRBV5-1	CASSLDFWPSYEQYF	TGCGCCAGCAGCTTGGATTTCTGGCCCTCCTACGAGCAGTACTTC
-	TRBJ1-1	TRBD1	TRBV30	CAWSPDRGTEAFF	TGTGCCTGGAGTCCCGACAGGGGAACTGAAGCTTTCTTT
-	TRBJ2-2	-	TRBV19	CASHRVDTGELFF	TGTGCCAGTCACAGGGTGGACACCGGGGAGCTGTTTTTT
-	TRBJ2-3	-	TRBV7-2	CASRGGGVDTQYF	TGTGCCTCCCGTGGGGGGGGCGTAGATACGCAGTATTTT
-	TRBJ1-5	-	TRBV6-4	CASSDSPGMNQPQHF	TGTGCCAGCAGTGACTCTCCAGGAATGAATCAGCCCCAGCATTTT